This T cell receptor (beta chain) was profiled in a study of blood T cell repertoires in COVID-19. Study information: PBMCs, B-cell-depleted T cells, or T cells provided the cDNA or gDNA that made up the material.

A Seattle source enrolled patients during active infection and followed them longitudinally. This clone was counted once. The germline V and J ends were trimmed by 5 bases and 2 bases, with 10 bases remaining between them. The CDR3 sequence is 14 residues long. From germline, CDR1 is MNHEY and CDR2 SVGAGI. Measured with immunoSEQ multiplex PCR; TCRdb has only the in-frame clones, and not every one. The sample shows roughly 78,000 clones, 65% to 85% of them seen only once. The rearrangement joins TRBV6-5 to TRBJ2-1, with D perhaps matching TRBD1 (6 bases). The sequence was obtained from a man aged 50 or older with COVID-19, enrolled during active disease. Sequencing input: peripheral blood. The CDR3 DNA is TGTGCCAGCAGTCTTCAGGGGCCCTACAATGAGCAGTTCTTC. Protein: CASSLQGPYNEQFF.